This T cell receptor beta chain was retrieved from a study of T cell repertoires in cytomegalovirus infection. Study background: The public TCR beta signatures pointed to both CMV infection and matching HLA type.

With 4 bases removed from V and 3 bases from J, the gap between germline ends came to 14 bases. The germline gives CDR1 SGHVS, CDR2 FQNEAQ. This CDR3 has 15 residues. MiXCR, run by TCRdb on the reads, gives a single entry per CDR3 protein. Found here are about 570,000 distinct CDR3 sequences, 40% of them singletons; the top ten hold about 46%. Worth noting for this clonotype: Its antigen is still unknown.

The receptor's source is a human donor in good health (CMV status not recorded). Some clones in this sample may be carry-over from other donors' samples. The chain has TRBV7-8 and TRBJ2-3; D not resolved. The source material was cultured PBMCs, sampled from culture after CMV antigen stimulation. Here the CDR3 reads CASSSFVAETDTQYF. Here the CDR3 DNA reads TGTGCCAGCAGCTCCTTCGTGGCGGAAACAGATACGCAGTATTTT. The entire variable domain, with the rest obtained from reference TRBV7-8 and TRBJ2-3, is as follows: GAGVSQSPRYKVAKRGQDVALRCDPISGHVSLFWYQQALGQGPEFLTYFQNEAQLDKSGLPSDRFFAERPEGSVSTLKIQRTQQEDSAVYLCASSSFVAETDTQYFGPGTRLTVL.